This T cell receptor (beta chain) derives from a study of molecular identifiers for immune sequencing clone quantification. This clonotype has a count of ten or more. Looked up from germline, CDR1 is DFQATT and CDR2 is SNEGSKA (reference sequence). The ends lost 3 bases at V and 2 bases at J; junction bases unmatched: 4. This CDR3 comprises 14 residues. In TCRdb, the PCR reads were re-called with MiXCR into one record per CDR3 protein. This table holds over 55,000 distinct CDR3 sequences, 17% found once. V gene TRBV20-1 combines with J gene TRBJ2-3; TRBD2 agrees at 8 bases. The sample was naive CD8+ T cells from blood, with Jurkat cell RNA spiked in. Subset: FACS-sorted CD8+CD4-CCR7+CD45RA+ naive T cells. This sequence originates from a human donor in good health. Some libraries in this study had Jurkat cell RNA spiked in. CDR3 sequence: CSASLAGVTDTQYF. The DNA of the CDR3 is TGCAGTGCTAGCCTAGCGGGCGTCACAGATACGCAGTATTTT.